This entry is about one T cell receptor (beta chain). Its antigen is unknown. The sample originates from a study of vaccination effects on CD4 cells after COVID-19. Study results and caveats: Both infection-induced and vaccine-induced clones contracted markedly at late post-vaccination timepoints. Convalescent patients numbered few in the study; early post-infection timepoints were missing entirely.

Expansion with viral peptide pools was applied to antigen-specific CD4+ T cells by the ViraFEST assay prior to sequencing. CD4+ T cell isolation took place after less than 13 days of culture. Nucleocapsid antibodies were negative in the vaccine recipients, who had never had SARS-CoV-2 infection. Wells of a few million PBMC each were grown with approximately 10 IU/ml IL-2 and around 10 ug/ml peptides. Replacing half the medium with IL-2 medium was done on days 3 and 7. This CDR3 spans 16 amino acids. Trimming shortened V by 3 bases and J by 4 bases, and 18 bases separated the two germline ends. Germline CDR1 KGHSH, CDR2 LQKENI. Method: immunoSEQ multiplex PCR; TCRdb's copy keeps in-frame clones and lacks some. In the table there are around 68,000 clones, 80% of which are singletons.

V gene TRBV18 combines with J gene TRBJ1-2, with D tentatively TRBD1 (6 bases). The source material was CD4+ T cells from PBMCs cultured with SARS-CoV-2 spike peptides, sampled before COVID-19 vaccination. This TCR was sampled from a human donor who received a COVID-19 vaccine. The CDR3 DNA is TGTGCCAGCTCACCCAGTCCGGACAGACCTCTCTATGGCTACACCTTC. Residues: CASSPSPDRPLYGYTF.